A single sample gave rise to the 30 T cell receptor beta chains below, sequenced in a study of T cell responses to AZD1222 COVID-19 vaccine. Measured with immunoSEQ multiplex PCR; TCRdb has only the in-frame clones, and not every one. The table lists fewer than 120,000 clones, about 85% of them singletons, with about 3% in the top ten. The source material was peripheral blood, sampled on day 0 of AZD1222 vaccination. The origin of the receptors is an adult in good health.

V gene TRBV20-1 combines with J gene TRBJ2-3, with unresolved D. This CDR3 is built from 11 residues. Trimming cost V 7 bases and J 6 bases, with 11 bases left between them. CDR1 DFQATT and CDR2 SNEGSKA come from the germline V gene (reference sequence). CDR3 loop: CSGSSSDTQYF. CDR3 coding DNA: TGCAGTGGATCTAGTTCCGATACGCAGTATTTT.

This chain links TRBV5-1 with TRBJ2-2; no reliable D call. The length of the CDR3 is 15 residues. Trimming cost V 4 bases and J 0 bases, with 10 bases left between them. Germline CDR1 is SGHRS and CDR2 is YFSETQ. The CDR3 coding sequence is TGCGCCAGCAGCCTGGACGGTGCGAACACCGGGGAGCTGTTTTTT. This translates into CASSLDGANTGELFF.

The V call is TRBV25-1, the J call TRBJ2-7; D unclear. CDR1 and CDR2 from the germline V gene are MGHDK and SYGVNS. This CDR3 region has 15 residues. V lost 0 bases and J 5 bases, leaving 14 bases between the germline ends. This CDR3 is CASSEYDWSADEQYF. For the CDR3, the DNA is TGTGCCAGCAGTGAATATGATTGGAGCGCCGACGAGCAGTACTTC.

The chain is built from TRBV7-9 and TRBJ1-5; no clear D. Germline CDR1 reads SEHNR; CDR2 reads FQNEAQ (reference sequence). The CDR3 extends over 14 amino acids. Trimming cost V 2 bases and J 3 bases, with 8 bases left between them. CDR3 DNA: TGTGCCAGCAGCTTAACGGGATCCAATCAGCCCCAGCATTTT. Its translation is CASSLTGSNQPQHF.

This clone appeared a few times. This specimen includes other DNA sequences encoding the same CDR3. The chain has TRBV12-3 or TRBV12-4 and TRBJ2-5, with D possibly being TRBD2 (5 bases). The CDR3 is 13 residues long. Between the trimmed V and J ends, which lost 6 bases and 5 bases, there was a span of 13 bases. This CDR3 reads CASSPPEGETQYF. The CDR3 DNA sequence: TGTGCCAGCAGCCCACCAGAGGGTGAGACCCAGTACTTC.

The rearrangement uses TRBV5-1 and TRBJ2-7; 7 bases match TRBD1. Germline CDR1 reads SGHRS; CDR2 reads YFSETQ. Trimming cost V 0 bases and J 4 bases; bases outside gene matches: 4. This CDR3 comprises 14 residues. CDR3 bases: TGCGCCAGCAGCTTGGCTGGACAGGTTTACGAGCAGTACTTC. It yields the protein CASSLAGQVYEQYF.

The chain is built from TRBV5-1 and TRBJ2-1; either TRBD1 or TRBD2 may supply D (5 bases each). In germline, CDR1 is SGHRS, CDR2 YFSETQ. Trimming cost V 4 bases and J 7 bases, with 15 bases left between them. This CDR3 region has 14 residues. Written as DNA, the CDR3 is TGCGCCAGCAGCCTACCCGGGACCGCTAATGAGCAGTTCTTC. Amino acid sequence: CASSLPGTANEQFF.

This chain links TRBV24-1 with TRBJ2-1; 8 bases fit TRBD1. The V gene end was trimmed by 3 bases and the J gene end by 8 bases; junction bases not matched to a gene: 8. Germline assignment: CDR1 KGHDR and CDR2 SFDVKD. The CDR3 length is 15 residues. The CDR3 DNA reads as TGTGCCACCAGTGATGCAGGGGGCGTTAGAGATGAGCAGTTCTTC. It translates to CATSDAGGVRDEQFF.

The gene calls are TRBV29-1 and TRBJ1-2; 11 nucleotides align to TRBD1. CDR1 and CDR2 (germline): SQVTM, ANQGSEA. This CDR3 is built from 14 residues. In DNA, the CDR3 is TGCAGTACTCCGGGACAGGGGGTTAACTATGGCTACACCTTC. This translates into CSTPGQGVNYGYTF.

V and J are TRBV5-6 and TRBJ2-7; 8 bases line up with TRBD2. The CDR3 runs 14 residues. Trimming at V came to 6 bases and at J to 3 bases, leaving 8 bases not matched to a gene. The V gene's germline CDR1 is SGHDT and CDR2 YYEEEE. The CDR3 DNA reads TGTGCCAGCACCTGGACGGGGGGGTTCTACGAGCAGTACTTC. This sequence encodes CASTWTGGFYEQYF.

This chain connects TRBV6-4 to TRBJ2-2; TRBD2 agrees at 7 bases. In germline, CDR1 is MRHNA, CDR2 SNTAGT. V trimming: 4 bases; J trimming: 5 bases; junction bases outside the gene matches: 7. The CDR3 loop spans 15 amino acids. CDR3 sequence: CASSAEWGGTGELFF. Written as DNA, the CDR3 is TGTGCCAGCAGTGCTGAGTGGGGGGGAACCGGGGAGCTGTTTTTT.

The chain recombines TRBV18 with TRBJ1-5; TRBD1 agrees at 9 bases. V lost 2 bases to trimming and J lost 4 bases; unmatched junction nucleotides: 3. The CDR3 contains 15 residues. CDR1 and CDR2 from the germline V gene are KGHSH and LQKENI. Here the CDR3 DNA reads TGTGCCAGCTCACCAACAGGGGGCGCGAATCAGCCCCAGCATTTT. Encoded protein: CASSPTGGANQPQHF. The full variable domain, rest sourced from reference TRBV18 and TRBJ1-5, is NAGVMQNPRHLVRRRGQEARLRCSPMKGHSHVYWYRQLPEEGLKFMVYLQKENIIDESGMPKERFSAEFPKEGPSILRIQQVVRGDSAAYFCASSPTGGANQPQHFGDGTRLSIL.

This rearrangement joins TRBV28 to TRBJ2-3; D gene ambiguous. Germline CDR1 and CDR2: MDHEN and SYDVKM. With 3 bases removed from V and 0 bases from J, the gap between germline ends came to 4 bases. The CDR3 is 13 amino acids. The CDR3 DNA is TGTGCCAGCAGTTTGGACAGCACAGATACGCAGTATTTT. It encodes CASSLDSTDTQYF.

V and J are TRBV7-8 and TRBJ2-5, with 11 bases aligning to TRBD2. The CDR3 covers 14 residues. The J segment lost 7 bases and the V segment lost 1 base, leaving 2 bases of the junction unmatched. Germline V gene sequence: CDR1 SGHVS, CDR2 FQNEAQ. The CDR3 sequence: CASSLVGLAGTQYF. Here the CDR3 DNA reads TGTGCCAGCAGCTTAGTTGGACTAGCGGGGACCCAGTACTTC.

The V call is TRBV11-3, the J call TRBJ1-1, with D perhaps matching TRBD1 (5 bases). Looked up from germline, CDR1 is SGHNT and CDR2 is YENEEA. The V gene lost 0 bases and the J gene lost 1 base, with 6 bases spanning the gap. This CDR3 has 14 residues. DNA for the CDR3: TGTGCCAGCAGCTTAGATGGGGGGAACACTGAAGCTTTCTTT. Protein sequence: CASSLDGGNTEAFF.

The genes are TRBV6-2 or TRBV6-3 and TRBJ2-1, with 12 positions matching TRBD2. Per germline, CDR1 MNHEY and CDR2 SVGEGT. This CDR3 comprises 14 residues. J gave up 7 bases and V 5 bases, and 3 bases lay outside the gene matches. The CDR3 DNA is TGTGCCAGCAGTCTAGCGGGAGGGCCTAATGAGCAGTTCTTC. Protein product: CASSLAGGPNEQFF.

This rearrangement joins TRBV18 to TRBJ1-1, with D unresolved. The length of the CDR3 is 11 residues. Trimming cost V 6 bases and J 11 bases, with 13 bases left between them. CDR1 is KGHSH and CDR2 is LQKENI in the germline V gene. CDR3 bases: TGTGCCAGCTCGCAGTCGATGGGGGCTTTCTTT. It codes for CASSQSMGAFF.

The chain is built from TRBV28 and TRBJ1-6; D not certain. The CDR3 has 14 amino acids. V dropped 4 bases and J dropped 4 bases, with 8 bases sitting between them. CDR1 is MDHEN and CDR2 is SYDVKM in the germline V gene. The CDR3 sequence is CASSYREYNSPLHF. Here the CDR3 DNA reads TGTGCCAGCAGTTATAGGGAGTATAATTCACCCCTCCACTTT.

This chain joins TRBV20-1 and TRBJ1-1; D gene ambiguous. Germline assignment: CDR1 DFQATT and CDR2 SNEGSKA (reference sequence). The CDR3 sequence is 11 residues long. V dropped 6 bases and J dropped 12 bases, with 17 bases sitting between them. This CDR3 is CSAPLIRQTFF. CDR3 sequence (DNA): TGCAGTGCCCCATTGATACGGCAGACTTTCTTT.

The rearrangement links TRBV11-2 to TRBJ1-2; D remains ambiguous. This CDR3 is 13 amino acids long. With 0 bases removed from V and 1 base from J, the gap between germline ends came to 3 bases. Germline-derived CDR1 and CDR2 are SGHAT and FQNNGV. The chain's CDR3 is CASSLDLNYGYTF. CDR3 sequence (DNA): TGTGCCAGCAGCTTAGATCTTAACTATGGCTACACCTTC.

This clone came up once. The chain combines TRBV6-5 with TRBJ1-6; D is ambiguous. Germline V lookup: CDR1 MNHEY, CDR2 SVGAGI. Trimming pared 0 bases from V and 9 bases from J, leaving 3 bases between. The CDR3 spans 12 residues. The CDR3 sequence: CASSYSGSPLHF. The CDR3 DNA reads TGTGCCAGCAGTTACTCGGGTTCACCCCTCCACTTT.

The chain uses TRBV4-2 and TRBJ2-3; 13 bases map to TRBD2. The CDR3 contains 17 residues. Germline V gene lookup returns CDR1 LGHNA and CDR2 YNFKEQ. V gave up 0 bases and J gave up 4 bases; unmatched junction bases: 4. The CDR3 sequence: CASSQERTSGGSDTQYF. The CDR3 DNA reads TGTGCCAGCAGCCAAGAACGGACTAGCGGGGGTTCAGATACGCAGTATTTT.

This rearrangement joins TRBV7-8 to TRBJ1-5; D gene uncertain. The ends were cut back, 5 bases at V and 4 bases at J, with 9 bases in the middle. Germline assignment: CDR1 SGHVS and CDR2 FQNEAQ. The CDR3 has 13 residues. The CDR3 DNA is TGTGCCAGCAGCCCAGTGGTGAATCAGCCCCAGCATTTT. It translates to CASSPVVNQPQHF.

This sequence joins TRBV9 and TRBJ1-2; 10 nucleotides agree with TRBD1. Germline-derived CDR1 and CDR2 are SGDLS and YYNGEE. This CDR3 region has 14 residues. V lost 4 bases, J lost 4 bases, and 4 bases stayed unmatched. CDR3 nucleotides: TGTGCCAGCAGCTCACGGACAGGGGGCTATGGCTACACCTTC. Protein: CASSSRTGGYGYTF.

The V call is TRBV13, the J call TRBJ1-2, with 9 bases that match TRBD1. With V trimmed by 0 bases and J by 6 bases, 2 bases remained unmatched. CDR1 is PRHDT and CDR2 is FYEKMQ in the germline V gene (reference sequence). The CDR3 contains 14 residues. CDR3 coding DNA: TGTGCCAGCAGCTTAGGGGACAGGGGAGATGGCTACACCTTC. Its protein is CASSLGDRGDGYTF. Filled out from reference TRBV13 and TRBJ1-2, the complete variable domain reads AAGVIQSPRHLIKEKRETATLKCYPIPRHDTVYWYQQGPGQDPQFLISFYEKMQSDKGSIPDRFSAQQFSDYHSELNMSSLELGDSALYFCASSLGDRGDGYTFGSGTRLTVV.

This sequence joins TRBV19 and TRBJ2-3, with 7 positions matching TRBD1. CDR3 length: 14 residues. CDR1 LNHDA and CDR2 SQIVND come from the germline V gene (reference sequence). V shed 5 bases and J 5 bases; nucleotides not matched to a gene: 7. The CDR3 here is CASSVQGPRDTQYF. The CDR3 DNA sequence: TGTGCCAGTAGTGTACAGGGGCCGAGAGATACGCAGTATTTT.

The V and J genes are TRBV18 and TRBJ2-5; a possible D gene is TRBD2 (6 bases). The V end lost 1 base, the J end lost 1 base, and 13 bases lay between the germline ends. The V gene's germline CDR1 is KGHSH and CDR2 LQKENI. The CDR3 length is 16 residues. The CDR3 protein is CASSPLGTSVQETQYF. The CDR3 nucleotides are TGTGCCAGCTCACCACTCGGGACTTCCGTCCAAGAGACCCAGTACTTC.

CDR3 loop: CASSLPEGGWAEAFF. The DNA of the CDR3 is TGCGCCAGCAGCCTCCCCGAGGGGGGGTGGGCTGAAGCTTTCTTT. The chain links TRBV4-1 to TRBJ1-1; tentatively, D is TRBD1 (6 bases). Trimming cost V 4 bases and J 6 bases, with 18 bases left between them. The CDR3 contains 15 residues. The germline V gene encodes CDR1 MGHRA and CDR2 YSYEKL.

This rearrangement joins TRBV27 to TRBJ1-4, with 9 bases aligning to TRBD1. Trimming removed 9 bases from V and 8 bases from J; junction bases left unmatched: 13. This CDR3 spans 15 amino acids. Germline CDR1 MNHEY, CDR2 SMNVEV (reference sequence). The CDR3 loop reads CASRPQGAVWEKLFF. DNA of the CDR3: TGTGCCAGTCGACCACAGGGGGCGGTTTGGGAAAAACTGTTTTTT.

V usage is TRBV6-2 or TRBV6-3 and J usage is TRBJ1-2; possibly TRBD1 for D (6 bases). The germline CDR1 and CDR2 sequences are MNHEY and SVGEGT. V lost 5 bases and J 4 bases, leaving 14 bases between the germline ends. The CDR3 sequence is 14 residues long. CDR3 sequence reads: CASSLGGDAYGYTF. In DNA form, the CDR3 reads TGTGCCAGCAGTCTAGGGGGAGACGCCTATGGCTACACCTTC.